Presented here are 25 T cell receptor beta chains from one specimen sequenced in a study of T cell repertoires in cytomegalovirus infection (dated by TCRdb to the late 2010s). The sequencing machine was an Illumina HiSeq 1500. In TCRdb, the public reads were trimmed at Q25 with fastp and aligned with MiXCR, with productive beta chains retained. Every CDR3 protein is listed once, alongside the most common genes and DNA of its rows. The sample table holds a few hundred thousand distinct CDR3 sequences, of which roughly 13% were seen once. The ten largest clones take up around 9.5% of the sample. What was sequenced was PBMCs. The receptors derive from a human donor in good health (CMV status not recorded). Some clones in this sample may be carry-over from other donors' samples.

This clonotype was seen ten or more times. The rearrangement links TRBV20-1 to TRBJ1-1; 7 bases match TRBD1. There are 13 residues in the CDR3. The J segment lost 6 bases and the V segment lost 3 bases, leaving 7 bases of the junction unmatched. Germline CDR1 is DFQATT and CDR2 is SNEGSKA (reference sequence). This CDR3 is CSARGTADPEAFF. The DNA of the CDR3 is TGCAGTGCTAGGGGGACAGCCGACCCTGAAGCTTTCTTT.

This clonotype was seen more than once but under ten times. The chain joins TRBV11-2 to TRBJ1-1, with D possibly being TRBD1 (5 bases). Germline CDR1 is SGHAT and CDR2 is FQNNGV. V was shortened by 7 bases and J by 1 base, with 13 bases between the two germline ends. This CDR3 has 14 amino acids. The CDR3 loop is CASTDDRPNTEAFF. DNA of the CDR3: TGTGCCAGCACCGATGACAGACCGAACACTGAAGCTTTCTTT.

V is TRBV19 and J is TRBJ2-5, with D possibly TRBD1 on 5 matching bases. The length of the CDR3 is 14 residues. V was clipped by 2 bases and J by 4 bases, with 11 bases between them. Germline V gene lookup returns CDR1 LNHDA and CDR2 SQIVND (reference sequence). This CDR3 reads CASSIQGFGETQYF. The CDR3 DNA reads TGTGCCAGTAGTATACAGGGATTTGGAGAGACCCAGTACTTC.

This clonotype was detected many times. V usage is TRBV12-3 or TRBV12-4 and J usage is TRBJ1-5; no firm D call. The V gene lost 10 bases and the J gene lost 6 bases, with 10 bases spanning the gap. The CDR3 consists of 11 residues. The CDR3 DNA follows: TGTGCCATCGGGAAGGGTCAGCCCCAGCATTTT. This sequence encodes CAIGKGQPQHF.

Ten or more counts support this clonotype. The chain employs TRBV4-1 and TRBJ1-1, with TRBD1 as a possible D gene (6 bases). The V gene lost 1 base and the J gene lost 1 base, with 13 bases spanning the gap. This CDR3 region has 16 residues. Germline CDR1 is MGHRA and CDR2 is YSYEKL. CDR3: CASSQGPGQPNTEAFF. The CDR3 nucleotides are TGCGCCAGCAGCCAAGGCCCCGGACAGCCGAACACTGAAGCTTTCTTT.

This clonotype was counted a few times. The chain couples TRBV4-3 to TRBJ2-7, with 10 bases matching TRBD2. Unmatched junction bases numbered 5, after V lost 4 bases and J lost 2 bases. The CDR3 is 15 residues long. Per germline, CDR1 LGHNA and CDR2 YSLEER. CDR3 sequence (DNA): TGCGCCAGCAGCCCCGGACTAGCGGCTACCTACGAGCAGTACTTC. It codes for CASSPGLAATYEQYF.

This clonotype was observed at least ten times. The CDR3 region has the DNA TGCGCCAGCAGCTTGGATGAGGGCCGGGGGACTGAAGCTTTCTTT. This codes for CASSLDEGRGTEAFF. J is TRBJ1-1 and V is TRBV5-1; TRBD1 might be the D (5 bases). V dropped 0 bases and J dropped 5 bases, with 14 bases sitting between them. This CDR3 spans 15 amino acids. Germline CDR1 SGHRS, CDR2 YFSETQ.

The V call is TRBV6-6, the J call TRBJ2-6; 7 positions match TRBD1. The CDR3 consists of 19 residues. Germline CDR1 MNHNY, CDR2 SVGAGI (reference sequence). The V segment lost 6 bases and the J segment 0 bases; nucleotides outside the gene matches: 14. CDR3 loop: CASRTPGTALFSGANVLTF. The CDR3, as DNA: TGTGCCAGCAGAACCCCCGGGACAGCCCTATTCTCTGGGGCCAACGTCCTGACTTTC.

This clonotype has more than one count but fewer than ten. The V and J genes are TRBV5-6 and TRBJ2-2; D remains unclear. CDR1 is SGHDT, CDR2 YYEEEE, per germline. The V end lost 0 bases, the J end lost 1 base, and 16 bases lay between the germline ends. The CDR3 sequence is 18 residues long. The CDR3 protein is CASSLGLNSHLNTGELFF. In nucleotides, the CDR3 is TGTGCCAGCAGCTTGGGCCTCAATAGTCACCTGAACACCGGGGAGCTGTTTTTT.

The chain couples TRBV2 to TRBJ1-1; D unclear. Trimming removed 11 bases from V and 2 bases from J, with 15 bases in between. The CDR3 runs 13 residues. Germline V gene sequence: CDR1 SNHLY, CDR2 FYNNEI. CDR3 coding DNA: TGTGCCTCGAAGATTTATGAAAACACTGAAGCTTTCTTT. Translated, it gives CASKIYENTEAFF.

The chain has TRBV11-2 and TRBJ2-3, with D uncertain. Germline CDR1 is SGHAT and CDR2 is FQNNGV. The CDR3 contains 16 residues. V lost 0 bases and J lost 3, with 13 bases in between. This CDR3 is CASSLDFGFGTDTQYF. The CDR3 region has the DNA TGTGCCAGCAGCTTAGATTTCGGGTTTGGGACAGATACGCAGTATTTT.

CDR3 sequence: CASSLRQRLNTEAFF. The CDR3 region has the DNA TGTGCCAGCAGTTTACGGCAGAGACTGAACACTGAAGCTTTCTTT. The gene calls are TRBV28 and TRBJ1-1; D unclear. Germline V lookup: CDR1 MDHEN, CDR2 SYDVKM. Trimming shortened V by 2 bases and J by 0 bases, and 10 bases separated the two germline ends. The CDR3 has 15 amino acids.

This clonotype was seen many times. The chain joins TRBV7-2 to TRBJ1-1; the match to TRBD1 covers 9 bases. The CDR3 extends over 16 amino acids. CDR1 is SGHTA and CDR2 is FQGNSA in the germline V gene. J gave up 0 bases and V 5 bases, and 7 bases lay outside the gene matches. CDR3 in DNA: TGTGCCAGCAGCCCCGGACAGGGGTTCATGAACACTGAAGCTTTCTTT. It yields the protein CASSPGQGFMNTEAFF.

This clonotype was detected many times. The rearrangement links TRBV19 to TRBJ1-1; maybe TRBD1 (5 bases). There are 12 residues in the CDR3. V lost 3 bases and J lost 8, with 10 bases in between. CDR1 and CDR2 from the germline V gene are LNHDA and SQIVND (reference sequence). This CDR3 reads CASSIAGLEAFF. CDR3 sequence (DNA): TGTGCCAGTAGTATTGCGGGACTCGAAGCTTTCTTT.

This clonotype was seen repeatedly, ten times or more. The chain joins TRBV7-2 to TRBJ2-2; D is uncertain. Between the trimmed V and J ends, which lost 4 bases and 1 base, there was a span of 7 bases. The CDR3 sequence is 14 residues long. CDR1 is SGHTA and CDR2 is FQGNSA in the germline V gene. The CDR3 DNA is TGTGCCAGCAGCTCTCAACAGAACACCGGGGAGCTGTTTTTT. Protein: CASSSQQNTGELFF.

The V and J genes are TRBV6-2 or TRBV6-3 and TRBJ2-1; perhaps TRBD1 as D (6 bases). The CDR3 covers 16 residues. CDR1 MNHEY and CDR2 SVGEGT come from the germline V gene. V was trimmed by 6 bases and J by 4 bases, leaving 19 bases between them. The CDR3: CASRRQAGQLYNEQFF. The CDR3 bases are TGTGCCAGCAGACGACAAGCTGGACAGCTTTACAATGAGCAGTTCTTC.

A few counts support this clonotype. This sequence joins TRBV5-1 and TRBJ2-5; 12 bases are a match to TRBD2. The CDR3 has 15 amino acids. Germline values: CDR1 SGHRS, CDR2 YFSETQ. V shed 6 bases and J 3 bases; nucleotides not matched to a gene: 6. The CDR3 nucleotides are TGCGCCAGCACCGCGACTAGCGGGAGTGAAGAGACCCAGTACTTC. Translation gives CASTATSGSEETQYF.

The chain carries TRBV7-6 and TRBJ1-5; D is undetermined. V lost 1 base to trimming and J lost 0 bases, with 7 bases between them. Germline V gene data show CDR1 as SGHVS and CDR2 as FNYEAQ. The CDR3 contains 15 residues. CDR3 DNA sequence: TGTGCCAGCAGCTTAGGGGGTCATAGCAATCAGCCCCAGCATTTT. Protein: CASSLGGHSNQPQHF.

This sequence joins TRBV20-1 and TRBJ1-3; D is possibly TRBD1 (5 bases). Trimming left V 6 bases short and J 2 bases short, with 11 bases between. The CDR3 spans 13 residues. Germline V CDR1 and CDR2: DFQATT, SNEGSKA (reference sequence). The CDR3 DNA reads as TGCAGTGCCCAGTGGGACGCTGGAAACACCATATATTTT. It specifies CSAQWDAGNTIYF.

This clonotype has only a few counts. This chain connects TRBV7-2 to TRBJ1-3; possible D gene TRBD1, 6 bases. Germline V gene lookup returns CDR1 SGHTA and CDR2 FQGNSA. This CDR3 comprises 14 residues. The V gene lost 6 bases and the J gene lost 3 bases, with 12 bases spanning the gap. For the CDR3, the DNA is TGTGCCAGCAGTTACTTCAGGGGTGGAAACACCATATATTTT. It codes for CASSYFRGGNTIYF.

Notes on this clonotype: With a much larger clone just one base away, this may be a read error. In DNA form, the CDR3 reads TGTGCCAGCAGTTTTCAGGTCAATCAGCCCCGGCATTTT. Its protein is CASSFQVNQPRHF. The chain couples TRBV12-3 or TRBV12-4 to TRBJ1-5; D remains unclear. CDR3 length: 13 residues.

This sequence joins TRBV7-6 and TRBJ1-5; D is undetermined. Germline CDR1 is SGHVS and CDR2 is FNYEAQ. CDR3 length: 15 residues. V dropped 2 bases and J dropped 1 base, with 9 bases sitting between them. CDR3 sequence (DNA): TGTGCCAGCAGCTTAAGCCCCCAGAGCAATCAGCCCCAGCATTTT. The encoded protein is CASSLSPQSNQPQHF.

The chain is built from TRBV28 and TRBJ2-3, with a possible D match to TRBD2 (6 bases). The germline V gene encodes CDR1 MDHEN and CDR2 SYDVKM. The CDR3 covers 16 residues. With 3 bases removed from V and 0 bases from J, the gap between germline ends came to 13 bases. The CDR3, as DNA: TGTGCCAGCAGTTTTGCCGGGGGAAGAAGCACAGATACGCAGTATTTT. Translated, it gives CASSFAGGRSTDTQYF.

This clonotype was seen at least ten times. The chain employs TRBV19 and TRBJ2-3; no firm D call. Trimming removed 1 base from V and 6 bases from J, with 11 bases in between. Germline CDR1 and CDR2: LNHDA and SQIVND (reference sequence). CDR3 length: 14 residues. CDR3 bases: TGTGCCAGTAGTATAGGAACCCCGTCGGATACGCAGTATTTT. This codes for CASSIGTPSDTQYF.

Ten or more counts support this clonotype. The CDR3 is CASSTRTESYNEQFF. The CDR3 coding sequence is TGTGCCAGCAGCACCCGGACGGAATCCTACAATGAGCAGTTCTTC. This sequence joins TRBV7-2 and TRBJ2-1; no definite D call. Germline assignment: CDR1 SGHTA and CDR2 FQGNSA. The V gene lost 5 bases and the J gene lost 1 base, with 12 bases spanning the gap. CDR3 length equals 15 residues.